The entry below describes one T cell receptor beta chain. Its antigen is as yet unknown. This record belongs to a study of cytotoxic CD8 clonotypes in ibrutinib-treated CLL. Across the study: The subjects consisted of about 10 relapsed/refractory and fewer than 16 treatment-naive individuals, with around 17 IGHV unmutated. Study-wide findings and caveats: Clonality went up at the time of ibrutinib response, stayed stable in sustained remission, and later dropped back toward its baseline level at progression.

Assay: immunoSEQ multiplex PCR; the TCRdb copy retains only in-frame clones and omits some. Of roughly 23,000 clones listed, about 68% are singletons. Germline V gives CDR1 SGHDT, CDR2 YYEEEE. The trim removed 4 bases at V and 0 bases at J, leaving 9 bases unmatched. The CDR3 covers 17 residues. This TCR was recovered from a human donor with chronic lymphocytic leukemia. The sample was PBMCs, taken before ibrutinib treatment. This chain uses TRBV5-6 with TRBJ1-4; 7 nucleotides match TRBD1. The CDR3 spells CASSLQGLFATNEKLFF. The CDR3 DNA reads TGTGCCAGCAGCCTACAGGGGCTATTTGCAACTAATGAAAAACTGTTTTTT.